The 30 T cell receptor beta chains listed next were all sequenced from one sample in a study of blood T cell repertoires in COVID-19. TCRdb's table, derived via immunoSEQ multiplex PCR, lists solely in-frame clones and lacks some. The sample records 100,000 to 150,000 clones, about 80% being singletons. The sample was peripheral blood. The receptors were sampled from a man aged 70 or older with acute or convalescent COVID-19.

This clone has a handful of counts. V and J are TRBV5-3 and TRBJ1-5, with D tentatively TRBD1 (6 bases). TRBV5-3 is reported as an ORF; its role is uncertain. This CDR3 region has 14 residues. V lost 4 bases to trimming and J lost 7 bases, with 15 bases between them. Here the CDR3 DNA reads TGTGCCAGAAGCCGAACAGGGAAGGGACAGCCCCAGCATTTT. It is translated as CARSRTGKGQPQHF.

The chain combines TRBV9 with TRBJ1-2, with D uncertain. This CDR3 is 14 amino acids long. The V gene's germline CDR1 is SGDLS and CDR2 YYNGEE. The germline V and J ends were trimmed by 3 bases and 7 bases, with 16 bases remaining between them. The CDR3 coding sequence is TGTGCCAGCAGCGGTAACAGCGGTAAGCGTGGCTACACCTTC. Amino acids: CASSGNSGKRGYTF.

The table lists this clone with a few counts. The rearrangement uses TRBV7-8 and TRBJ2-7; 8 bases line up with TRBD2. Germline V gives CDR1 SGHVS, CDR2 FQNEAQ. The CDR3 runs 16 residues. Germline trimming cut 5 bases from V and 5 bases from J; bases unmatched to any gene: 14. This CDR3 is CASSPPWTSYAHEQYF. The DNA for the CDR3 is TGTGCCAGCAGCCCTCCCTGGACTAGCTATGCTCACGAGCAGTACTTC.

This chain connects TRBV10-3 to TRBJ2-7; 10 bases match TRBD2. CDR1 is ENHRY and CDR2 is SYGVKD in the germline V gene. There are 15 residues in the CDR3. Trimming removed 4 bases from V and 0 bases from J; junction bases left unmatched: 3. CDR3 sequence reads: CAISGTSGRSYEQYF. As DNA, the CDR3 is TGTGCCATCAGTGGGACTAGCGGACGCTCCTACGAGCAGTACTTC.

The V call is TRBV11-2, the J call TRBJ2-3; D may be TRBD2 (7 bases). The V gene's germline CDR1 is SGHAT and CDR2 FQNNGV. CDR3 length: 17 amino acids. V lost 7 bases and J 4 bases, leaving 24 bases between the germline ends. The CDR3 here is CASTLEGGKGGADTQYF. DNA of the CDR3: TGTGCCAGCACCCTGGAGGGGGGGAAGGGCGGCGCAGATACGCAGTATTTT.

The chain employs TRBV6-6 and TRBJ1-2; D call uncertain. The CDR3 contains 14 residues. With 0 bases removed from V and 6 bases from J, the gap between germline ends came to 11 bases. Germline V gives CDR1 MNHNY, CDR2 SVGAGI (reference sequence). The CDR3 DNA follows: TGTGCCAGCAGTTACTCGATTGGGGAGAATGGCTACACCTTC. Translated: CASSYSIGENGYTF.

The chain has TRBV11-2 and TRBJ2-3; D perhaps matches TRBD1 (8 bases). CDR3 length equals 14 residues. Trimming cost V 2 bases and J 4 bases, with 10 bases left between them. The germline V gene encodes CDR1 SGHAT and CDR2 FQNNGV. CDR3 nucleotide sequence: TGTGCCAGCAGCTTAACAGGGGGGGCAGATACGCAGTATTTT. Its translation: CASSLTGGADTQYF.

V gene TRBV5-6 combines with J gene TRBJ2-7; TRBD2 matches 9 bases. Germline CDR1 reads SGHDT; CDR2 reads YYEEEE. J lost 3 bases, V lost 4 bases, and 8 bases had no gene match. The CDR3 has 15 amino acids. The CDR3 DNA reads TGTGCCAGCAGCAAAGGACTAGCGAGTAACTACGAGCAGTACTTC. Encoded protein: CASSKGLASNYEQYF. Full variable domain (outside the CDR3, taken from reference TRBV5-6 and TRBJ2-7): DAGVTQSPTHLIKTRGQQVTLRCSPKSGHDTVSWYQQALGQGPQFIFQYYEEEERQRGNFPDRFSGHQFPNYSSELNVNALLLGDSALYLCASSKGLASNYEQYFGPGTRLTVT.

The chain is built from TRBV30 and TRBJ1-5; 10 bases are a match to TRBD1. There are 16 residues in the CDR3. J lost 5 bases, V lost 2 bases, and 9 bases had no gene match. Germline V lookup: CDR1 GTSNPN, CDR2 SVGIG (reference sequence). The CDR3 nucleotides read TGTGCCTGGAGTCCCAAAGGGACAGGGGAATATCAGCCCCAGCATTTT. The encoded protein is CAWSPKGTGEYQPQHF.

This chain links TRBV30 with TRBJ1-2, with 10 nucleotides matching TRBD1. Unmatched junction bases numbered 6, after V lost 7 bases and J lost 4 bases. CDR1 and CDR2 from the germline V gene are GTSNPN and SVGIG (reference sequence). CDR3 size: 13 residues. CDR3 nucleotides: TGTGCCTTAAGACAGGGGGCTGGCTATGGCTACACCTTC. This encodes CALRQGAGYGYTF.

This chain uses TRBV5-5 with TRBJ1-2; D is ambiguous. CDR1 SGHKS and CDR2 YYEKEE come from the germline V gene (reference sequence). The CDR3 consists of 15 residues. V gave up 3 bases and J gave up 0 bases, with 12 bases separating them. The CDR3 nucleotides read TGTGCCAGCAGCTCACTAGGCGGATCTAACTATGGCTACACCTTC. Protein sequence: CASSSLGGSNYGYTF.

This chain uses TRBV6-2 or TRBV6-3 with TRBJ1-6, with 8 bases identical to TRBD1. This CDR3 is built from 17 residues. J was trimmed by 1 base and V by 6 bases; bases with no gene match: 8. Per germline, CDR1 MNHEY and CDR2 SVGEGT. The CDR3: CASSQNRGSSYNSPLHF. CDR3 in DNA: TGTGCCAGCAGCCAAAACAGGGGGTCGTCCTATAATTCACCCCTCCACTTT.

The chain uses TRBV2 and TRBJ1-6, with TRBD1 matching over 7 bases. The V gene's germline CDR1 is SNHLY and CDR2 FYNNEI. The CDR3 spans 17 residues. V shed 7 bases and J 6 bases; nucleotides not matched to a gene: 15. CDR3 sequence: CASIDLTDRRVNSPLHF. The CDR3 nucleotides read TGTGCCAGCATCGACCTCACGGACAGGCGAGTTAATTCACCCCTCCACTTT. Using reference TRBV2 and TRBJ1-6 for the parts outside the CDR3, the full variable domain is EPEVTQTPSHQVTQMGQEVILRCVPISNHLYFYWYRQILGQKVEFLVSFYNNEISEKSEIFDDQFSVERPDGSNFTLKIRSTKLEDSAMYFCASIDLTDRRVNSPLHFGNGTRLTVT.

This clone was seen once. CDR3 nucleotides: TGTGCCACCAGTGATTTAGACGGGACGGAGACAGGGGGCTACACCTTC. This translates into CATSDLDGTETGGYTF. This chain links TRBV24-1 with TRBJ1-2, with 7 positions matching TRBD1. The CDR3 length is 16 residues. Germline lookup yields CDR1 KGHDR and CDR2 SFDVKD. V shed 1 base, J shed 8 bases, and the junction held 12 bases outside the gene matches.

CDR3 residues: CASSLAQGANYGYTF. The CDR3 DNA sequence: TGTGCCAGCAGCTTAGCCCAGGGCGCTAACTATGGCTACACCTTC. The chain recombines TRBV7-9 with TRBJ1-2; tentative D call: TRBD1 (5 bases). Germline lookup yields CDR1 SEHNR and CDR2 FQNEAQ (reference sequence). The ends were cut back, 0 bases at V and 0 bases at J, with 8 bases in the middle. The CDR3 runs to 15 residues.

The rearrangement uses TRBV7-2 and TRBJ1-6, with a possible D match to TRBD1 (6 bases). Trimming shortened V by 2 bases and J by 8 bases, and 7 bases separated the two germline ends. Germline V gene lookup returns CDR1 SGHTA and CDR2 FQGNSA. The CDR3 is made up of 13 amino acids. CDR3 nucleotides: TGTGCCAGCAGCTTAAACAGGGATTCACCCCTCCACTTT. Its translation: CASSLNRDSPLHF.

This clone was recorded once. The rearrangement joins TRBV18 to TRBJ2-1; TRBD2 agrees at 14 bases. V trimming: 2 bases; J trimming: 3 bases; junction bases outside the gene matches: 6. Germline V gene data show CDR1 as KGHSH and CDR2 as LQKENI. This CDR3 is built from 18 residues. In DNA form, the CDR3 reads TGTGCCAGCTCACCAGAGGGACTAGCGGGAGCGGTCTACAATGAGCAGTTCTTC. Translating gives CASSPEGLAGAVYNEQFF.

DNA of the CDR3: TGTGCCAGCAGCTTAAATCCAGGGACTGGCACAGATACGCAGTATTTT. This sequence encodes CASSLNPGTGTDTQYF. V and J are TRBV7-3 and TRBJ2-3, with TRBD2 as a possible D gene (6 bases). Germline loops: CDR1 SGHTA, CDR2 FQGTGA. V dropped 1 base and J dropped 1 base, with 12 bases sitting between them. CDR3 size: 16 residues. The variable domain in full, with the rest retrieved from reference TRBV7-3 and TRBJ2-3, is GAGVSQTPSNKVTEKGKYVELRCDPISGHTALYWYRQSLGQGPEFLIYFQGTGAADDSGLPNDRFFAVRPEGSVSTLKIQRTERGDSAVYLCASSLNPGTGTDTQYFGPGTRLTVL.

The J gene is TRBJ2-3, the V gene TRBV5-1, with TRBD2 matching over 13 bases. Germline V CDR1 and CDR2: SGHRS, YFSETQ. V was clipped by 5 bases and J by 4 bases; unmatched bases: 10. CDR3 length equals 17 residues. The CDR3 DNA follows: TGCGCCAGCAGATCCCAGACTAGCGGGGGGAGATCAGATACGCAGTATTTT. This codes for CASRSQTSGGRSDTQYF. Full variable domain (outside the CDR3, taken from reference TRBV5-1 and TRBJ2-3): KAGVTQTPRYLIKTRGQQVTLSCSPISGHRSVSWYQQTPGQGLQFLFEYFSETQRNKGNFPGRFSGRQFSNSRSEMNVSTLELGDSALYLCASRSQTSGGRSDTQYFGPGTRLTVL.

CDR3 DNA: TGTGCCAGCAGCCCGCCACGGCATGACAGAGCCTACGAGCAGTACTTC. Amino acids: CASSPPRHDRAYEQYF. The rearrangement joins TRBV5-6 to TRBJ2-7, with a possible D match to TRBD1 (5 bases). The germline gives CDR1 SGHDT, CDR2 YYEEEE. V was cut by 4 bases and J by 2 bases, with 19 bases left in between. The CDR3 consists of 16 residues.

This rearrangement joins TRBV18 to TRBJ2-1, with a possible D match to TRBD2 (5 bases). Germline CDR1 KGHSH, CDR2 LQKENI. The CDR3 totals 12 residues. Between the trimmed V and J ends, which lost 2 bases and 10 bases, there was a span of 9 bases. CDR3 DNA sequence: TGTGCCAGCTCACCAGTCCCGGGAGAGCAGTTCTTC. Its translation: CASSPVPGEQFF. The full variable domain, in which reference TRBV18 and TRBJ2-1 provide the parts outside the CDR3, is NAGVMQNPRHLVRRRGQEARLRCSPMKGHSHVYWYRQLPEEGLKFMVYLQKENIIDESGMPKERFSAEFPKEGPSILRIQQVVRGDSAAYFCASSPVPGEQFFGPGTRLTVL.

The V call is TRBV5-1, the J call TRBJ1-1; D call uncertain. The CDR3 loop spans 14 amino acids. Germline-derived CDR1 and CDR2 are SGHRS and YFSETQ. V was shortened by 0 bases and J by 1 base, with 7 bases between the two germline ends. CDR3 residues: CASSLGEGNTEAFF. As DNA, the CDR3 is TGCGCCAGCAGCTTGGGGGAGGGGAACACTGAAGCTTTCTTT.

The CDR3 is CASSFLIRQETQYF. DNA for the CDR3: TGTGCCAGCAGCTTCCTTATTAGACAAGAGACCCAGTACTTC. V gene TRBV7-9 combines with J gene TRBJ2-5; D remains ambiguous. CDR1 is SEHNR, CDR2 FQNEAQ, per germline (reference sequence). The CDR3 extends over 14 amino acids. V shed 3 bases and J shed 2 bases, with 10 bases lying between them.

The chain links TRBV10-3 to TRBJ2-1; D may be TRBD2 (5 bases). This CDR3 comprises 14 residues. From germline, CDR1 is ENHRY and CDR2 SYGVKD. Trimming removed 7 bases at V and 0 bases at J, with 10 bases between. The DNA for the CDR3 is TGTGCCATCATGGAGGAGCCCTCCTACAATGAGCAGTTCTTC. It is translated as CAIMEEPSYNEQFF.

The chain carries TRBV11-2 and TRBJ2-1; possible D gene TRBD2, 5 bases. V was shortened by 1 base and J by 4 bases, with 11 bases between the two germline ends. Germline V gene lookup returns CDR1 SGHAT and CDR2 FQNNGV. This CDR3 is built from 15 residues. The CDR3 loop is CASSLGYEGYNEQFF. The DNA for the CDR3 is TGTGCCAGCAGCTTAGGTTACGAGGGATACAATGAGCAGTTCTTC.

This clone was counted between two and nine times. The rearrangement joins TRBV19 to TRBJ1-1, with 8 bases fitting TRBD1. J gave up 3 bases and V 9 bases, and 3 bases lay outside the gene matches. The germline V gene has CDR1 LNHDA and CDR2 SQIVND (reference sequence). CDR3 length: 12 residues. CDR3 in DNA: TGTGCCAGCAGGGGGCTAGACACTGAAGCTTTCTTT. Protein: CASRGLDTEAFF.

This chain joins TRBV4-3 and TRBJ2-7; 7 nucleotides align to TRBD1. Germline V gene sequence: CDR1 LGHNA, CDR2 YSLEER. The CDR3 contains 15 residues. After removal of 0 bases from V and 2 bases from J, the junction contained 4 bases not matched to a gene. The DNA for the CDR3 is TGCGCCAGCAGCCAAGAGCCCGGGACAGCCTACGAGCAGTACTTC. It is translated as CASSQEPGTAYEQYF.

CDR3 region: CASSEYTGTAGELFF. DNA of the CDR3: TGTGCCAGCAGCGAGTATACAGGGACGGCCGGGGAGCTGTTTTTT. The chain combines TRBV2 with TRBJ2-2; TRBD1 is a possible D gene (6 bases). This CDR3 has 15 residues. Germline CDR1 is SNHLY and CDR2 is FYNNEI. Trimming took 6 bases from V and 6 from J, leaving 17 bases between them.

This chain links TRBV6-2 or TRBV6-3 with TRBJ1-3, with unresolved D. Trimming took 6 bases from V and 5 from J, leaving 14 bases between them. This CDR3 is built from 14 residues. From germline, CDR1 is MNHEY and CDR2 SVGEGT. The CDR3 reads CASSHPRERNTIYF. DNA of the CDR3: TGTGCCAGCAGCCACCCACGGGAGCGAAACACCATATATTTT.

The chain uses TRBV7-9 and TRBJ2-1; no firm D call. The CDR3 runs 17 residues. The germline CDR1 and CDR2 sequences are SEHNR and FQNEAQ (reference sequence). Trimming removed 5 bases at V and 1 base at J, with 18 bases between. In nucleotides, the CDR3 is TGTGCCAGCAGCCCGACAAGTAGGCCCGGTTCCTACAATGAGCAGTTCTTC. Translating gives CASSPTSRPGSYNEQFF.